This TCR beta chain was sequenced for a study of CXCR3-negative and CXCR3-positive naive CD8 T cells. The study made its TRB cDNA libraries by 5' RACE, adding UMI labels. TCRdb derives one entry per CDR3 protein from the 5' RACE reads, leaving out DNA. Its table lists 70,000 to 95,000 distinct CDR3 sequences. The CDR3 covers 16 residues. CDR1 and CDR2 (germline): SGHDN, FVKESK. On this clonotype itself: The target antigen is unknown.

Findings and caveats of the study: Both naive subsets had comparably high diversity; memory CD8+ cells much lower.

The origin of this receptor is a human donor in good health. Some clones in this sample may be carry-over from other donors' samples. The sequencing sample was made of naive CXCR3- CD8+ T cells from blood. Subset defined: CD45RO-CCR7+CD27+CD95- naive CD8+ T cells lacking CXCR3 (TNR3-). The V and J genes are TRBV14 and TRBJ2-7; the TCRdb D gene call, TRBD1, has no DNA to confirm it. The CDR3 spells CASSQDRNRAVLEQYF.